The sequence of this T cell receptor (beta chain) was determined in a study of Graves' ophthalmopathy and Graves' hyperthyroidism. Findings of the study overall: Also, most clonotypes expanded in the thyroid above 0.001 frequency appeared in blood.

This clonotype was picked up many times. Antigen specificity is unknown. This CDR3 spans 13 amino acids. Trimming shortened V by 2 bases and J by 6 bases, and 10 bases separated the two germline ends. Germline lookup yields CDR1 LGHDT and CDR2 YNNKEL (reference sequence). As the starting material, over 9 ml of fresh peripheral blood yielded the PBMCs. RNA transcripts yielded amplified TCR beta CDR3 regions. After a first-round RT-PCR with HTBI primers, a second-round multiplex PCR was run. TCRdb fed the multiplex PCR reads into MiXCR, producing one record per CDR3 protein. The sample contains 300,000 to 350,000 distinct CDR3 sequences, 15% to 20% of which appear only once.

The chain carries TRBV3-1 and TRBJ1-2, with D tentatively TRBD1 (5 bases). What was sequenced was peripheral blood. The receptor's source is an adult man with Graves' ophthalmopathy. Here the CDR3 reads CASSQPRTHGYTF. CDR3 coding DNA: TGTGCCAGCAGCCAACCTCGGACACATGGCTACACCTTC.